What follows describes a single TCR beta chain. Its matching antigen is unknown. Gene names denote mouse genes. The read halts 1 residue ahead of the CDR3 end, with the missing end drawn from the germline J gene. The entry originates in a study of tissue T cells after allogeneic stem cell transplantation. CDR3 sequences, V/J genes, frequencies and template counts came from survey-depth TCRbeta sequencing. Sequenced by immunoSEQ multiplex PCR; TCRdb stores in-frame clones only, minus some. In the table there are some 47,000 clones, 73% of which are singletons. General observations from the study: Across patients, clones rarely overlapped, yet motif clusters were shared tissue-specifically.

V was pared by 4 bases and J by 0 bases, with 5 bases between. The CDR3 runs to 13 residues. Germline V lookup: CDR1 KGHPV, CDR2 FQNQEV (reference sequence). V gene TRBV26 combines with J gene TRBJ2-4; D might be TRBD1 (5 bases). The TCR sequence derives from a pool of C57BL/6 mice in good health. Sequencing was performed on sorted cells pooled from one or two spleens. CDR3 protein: CASSRTSQNTLYF. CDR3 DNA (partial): TGTGCCAGCAGTCGGACAAGTCAAAACACCTTGTAC. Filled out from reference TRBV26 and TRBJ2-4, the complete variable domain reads NSKVIQTPRYLVKGQGQKAKMRCIPEKGHPVVFWYQQNKNNEFKFLINFQNQEVLQQIDMTEKRFSAECPSNSPCSLEIQSSEAGDSALYLCASSRTSQNTLYFGAGTRLSVL.